These 8 T cell receptor beta chains were all obtained from the same sample, sequenced in a study of vaccination and CD4 T cells after COVID-19. For these receptors, no antigen is known. Cultured CD4+ T-cell DNA underwent Oncomine TCR Beta short-read sequencing. TCRdb ran MiXCR on the PCR reads and lists one entry per CDR3 protein. This table holds 20,000 to 30,000 distinct CDR3 sequences, under 70% found once. Specified treatment: approximately nine-day PBMC culture with coronavirus spike peptide pools or control peptides (ViraFEST assay). The sample was CD4+ T cells from blood, cultured in vitro. These receptor sequences come from a human donor who had recovered from COVID-19.

The chain couples TRBV2 to TRBJ1-1; tentative D call: TRBD1 (6 bases). The germline V and J ends were trimmed by 3 bases and 5 bases, with 16 bases remaining between them. Germline V gene data show CDR1 as SNHLY and CDR2 as FYNNEI. This CDR3 region has 15 residues. CDR3 DNA sequence: TGTGCCAGCAGTGAGCAGGGGTCCTTGTTAACTGAAGCTTTCTTT. As protein: CASSEQGSLLTEAFF.

The chain has TRBV7-3 and TRBJ2-1; 8 nucleotides line up with TRBD1. The junction had 4 bases not matched to a gene; V was cut back by 4 bases and J by 2 bases. The CDR3 is made up of 15 amino acids. Germline-derived CDR1 and CDR2 are SGHTA and FQGTGA. The chain's CDR3 is CASSSQTGAYNEQFF. The CDR3 bases are TGTGCCAGCAGCTCCCAGACAGGGGCCTACAATGAGCAGTTCTTC.

The chain recombines TRBV20-1 with TRBJ2-3; 7 bases match TRBD1. V was pared by 1 base and J by 1 base, with 5 bases of the junction left unmatched. CDR3 size: 15 residues. Germline V gene data show CDR1 as DFQATT and CDR2 as SNEGSKA (reference sequence). This CDR3 is CSARANRGRTDTQYF. CDR3 coding DNA: TGCAGTGCTAGAGCAAACAGGGGACGCACAGATACGCAGTATTTT.

The chain recombines TRBV28 with TRBJ1-6; 12 nucleotides line up with TRBD1. The V gene's germline CDR1 is MDHEN and CDR2 SYDVKM. Unmatched junction bases numbered 3, after V lost 8 bases and J lost 10 bases. CDR3 length equals 13 residues. For the CDR3, the DNA is TGTGCCAGCGGGACAGGGGGCGGCTCACCCCTCCACTTT. Translating it yields CASGTGGGSPLHF.

This clonotype showed up just a few times. This chain connects TRBV6-2 or TRBV6-3 to TRBJ1-2; no definite D call. Germline lookup yields CDR1 MNHEY and CDR2 SVGEGT. V lost 0 bases, J lost 0 bases, and 8 bases lay in between. CDR3 length equals 15 residues. Written as DNA, the CDR3 is TGTGCCAGCAGTTACTCGGCAGGAGCTAACTATGGCTACACCTTC. Translation gives CASSYSAGANYGYTF.

The J gene is TRBJ2-5, the V gene TRBV18; a weak D match, TRBD1 (5 bases). CDR1 is KGHSH and CDR2 is LQKENI in the germline V gene. V was pared by 3 bases and J by 2 bases, with 7 bases between. This CDR3 contains 13 residues. The CDR3 coding sequence is TGTGCCAGCTCACCGGGGCAGCAAGAGACCCAGTACTTC. This sequence encodes CASSPGQQETQYF. Combining the CDR3 with reference TRBV18 and TRBJ2-5 gives the whole variable domain NAGVMQNPRHLVRRRGQEARLRCSPMKGHSHVYWYRQLPEEGLKFMVYLQKENIIDESGMPKERFSAEFPKEGPSILRIQQVVRGDSAAYFCASSPGQQETQYFGPGTRLLVL.

V and J are TRBV12-3 or TRBV12-4 and TRBJ1-2; D unclear. V gave up 3 bases and J gave up 8 bases, with 13 bases separating them. This CDR3 spans 13 amino acids. Here the CDR3 reads CASSLWHLGGYTF. CDR3 coding DNA: TGTGCCAGCAGTTTGTGGCATCTCGGGGGCTACACCTTC.

The genes are TRBV7-2 and TRBJ2-3; D is unclear. The CDR3 has 13 amino acids. Trimming took off 3 bases at V and 4 bases at J, with 8 bases between the two ends. Per the germline V gene, CDR1 is SGHTA and CDR2 is FQGNSA. The chain's CDR3 is CASSFRDPDTQYF. The CDR3 bases are TGTGCCAGCAGCTTTCGCGACCCAGATACGCAGTATTTT.